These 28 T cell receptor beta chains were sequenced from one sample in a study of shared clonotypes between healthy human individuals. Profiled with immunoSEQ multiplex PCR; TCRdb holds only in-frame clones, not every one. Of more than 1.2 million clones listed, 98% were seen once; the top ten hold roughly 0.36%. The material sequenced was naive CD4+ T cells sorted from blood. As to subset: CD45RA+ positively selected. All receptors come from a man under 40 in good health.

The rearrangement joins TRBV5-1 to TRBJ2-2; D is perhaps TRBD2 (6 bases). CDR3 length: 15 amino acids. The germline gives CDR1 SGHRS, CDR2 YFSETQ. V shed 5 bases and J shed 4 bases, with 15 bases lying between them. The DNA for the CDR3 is TGCGCCAGCAGATATACTAGCCCGAGCACCGGGGAGCTGTTTTTT. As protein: CASRYTSPSTGELFF.

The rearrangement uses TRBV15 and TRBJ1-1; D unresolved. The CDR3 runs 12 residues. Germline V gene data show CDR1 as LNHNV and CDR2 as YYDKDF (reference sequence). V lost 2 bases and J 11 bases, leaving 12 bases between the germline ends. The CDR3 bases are TGTGCCACCAGCAGACACCCTGGCGAGGCTTTCTTT. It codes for CATSRHPGEAFF.

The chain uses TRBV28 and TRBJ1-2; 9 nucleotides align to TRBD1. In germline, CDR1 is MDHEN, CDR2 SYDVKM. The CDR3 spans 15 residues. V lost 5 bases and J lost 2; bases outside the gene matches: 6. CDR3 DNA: TGTGCCAGCAGTACAGACAGGGGGAACAACTATGGCTACACCTTC. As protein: CASSTDRGNNYGYTF.

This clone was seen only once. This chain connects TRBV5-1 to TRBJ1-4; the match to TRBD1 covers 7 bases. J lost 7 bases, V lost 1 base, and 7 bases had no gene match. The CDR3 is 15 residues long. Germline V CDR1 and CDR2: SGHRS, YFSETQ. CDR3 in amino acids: CASSLISGTVEKLFF. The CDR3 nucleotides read TGCGCCAGCAGCTTGATATCCGGGACAGTTGAAAAACTGTTTTTT.

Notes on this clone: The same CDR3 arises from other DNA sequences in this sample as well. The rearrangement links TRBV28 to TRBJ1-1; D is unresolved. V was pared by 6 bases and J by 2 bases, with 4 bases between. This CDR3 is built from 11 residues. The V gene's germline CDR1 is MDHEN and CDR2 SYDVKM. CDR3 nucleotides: TGTGCCAGCAGCCGCAACACTGAAGCTTTCTTT. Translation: CASSRNTEAFF. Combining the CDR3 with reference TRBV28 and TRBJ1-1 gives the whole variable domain DVKVTQSSRYLVKRTGEKVFLECVQDMDHENMFWYRQDPGLGLRLIYFSYDVKMKEKGDIPEGYSVSREKKERFSLILESASTNQTSMYLCASSRNTEAFFGQGTRLTVV.

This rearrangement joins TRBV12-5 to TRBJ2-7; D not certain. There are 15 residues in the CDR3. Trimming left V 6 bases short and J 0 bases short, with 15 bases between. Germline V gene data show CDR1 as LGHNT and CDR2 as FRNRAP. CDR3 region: CASGRPDTDSYEQYF. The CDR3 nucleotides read TGTGCTAGTGGCCGACCCGACACAGACTCCTACGAGCAGTACTTC.

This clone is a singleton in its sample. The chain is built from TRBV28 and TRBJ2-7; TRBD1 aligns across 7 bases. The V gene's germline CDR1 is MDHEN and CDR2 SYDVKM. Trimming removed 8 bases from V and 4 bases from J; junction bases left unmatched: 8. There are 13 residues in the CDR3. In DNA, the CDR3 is TGTGCCAGCCGCGGACAGGCCCGATACGAGCAGTACTTC. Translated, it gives CASRGQARYEQYF. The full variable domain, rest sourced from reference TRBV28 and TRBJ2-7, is DVKVTQSSRYLVKRTGEKVFLECVQDMDHENMFWYRQDPGLGLRLIYFSYDVKMKEKGDIPEGYSVSREKKERFSLILESASTNQTSMYLCASRGQARYEQYFGPGTRLTVT.

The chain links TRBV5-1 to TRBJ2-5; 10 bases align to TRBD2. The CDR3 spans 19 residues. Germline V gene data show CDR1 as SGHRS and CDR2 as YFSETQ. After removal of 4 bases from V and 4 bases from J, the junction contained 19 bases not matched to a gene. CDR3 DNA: TGCGCCAGCAGCCTGAGTAGGACTAGCGGCACCTATGAACCAGAGACCCAGTACTTC. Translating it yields CASSLSRTSGTYEPETQYF.

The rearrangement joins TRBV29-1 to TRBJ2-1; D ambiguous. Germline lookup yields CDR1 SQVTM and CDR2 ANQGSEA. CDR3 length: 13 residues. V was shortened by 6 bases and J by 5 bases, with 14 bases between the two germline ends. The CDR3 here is CSVAQSMDNEQFF. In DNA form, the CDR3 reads TGCAGCGTCGCCCAGAGTATGGACAATGAGCAGTTCTTC.

As DNA, the CDR3 is TGCGCCAGCGTTTTGACTCCGACTAATGAAAAACTGTTTTTT. Its translation: CASVLTPTNEKLFF. V and J are TRBV4-1 and TRBJ1-4; D unresolved. CDR1 MGHRA and CDR2 YSYEKL come from the germline V gene. This CDR3 region has 14 residues. V was shortened by 8 bases and J by 2 bases, with 12 bases between the two germline ends.

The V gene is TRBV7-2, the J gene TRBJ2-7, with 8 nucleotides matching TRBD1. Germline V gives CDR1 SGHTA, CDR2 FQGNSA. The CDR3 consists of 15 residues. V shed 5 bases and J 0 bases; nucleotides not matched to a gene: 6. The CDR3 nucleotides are TGTGCCAGCAGCGCTCGGACAGGGACCTCCTACGAGCAGTACTTC. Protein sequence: CASSARTGTSYEQYF. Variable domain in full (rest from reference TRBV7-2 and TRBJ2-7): GAGVSQSPSNKVTEKGKDVELRCDPISGHTALYWYRQSLGQGLEFLIYFQGNSAPDKSGLPSDRFSAERTGGSVSTLTIQRTQQEDSAVYLCASSARTGTSYEQYFGPGTRLTVT.

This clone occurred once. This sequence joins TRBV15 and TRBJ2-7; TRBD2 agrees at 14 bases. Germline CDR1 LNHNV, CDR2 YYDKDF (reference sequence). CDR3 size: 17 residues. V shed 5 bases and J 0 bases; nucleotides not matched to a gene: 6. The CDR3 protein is CATSGTSGSSHSYEQYF. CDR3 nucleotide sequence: TGTGCCACCAGCGGGACTAGCGGGAGTTCCCACTCCTACGAGCAGTACTTC.

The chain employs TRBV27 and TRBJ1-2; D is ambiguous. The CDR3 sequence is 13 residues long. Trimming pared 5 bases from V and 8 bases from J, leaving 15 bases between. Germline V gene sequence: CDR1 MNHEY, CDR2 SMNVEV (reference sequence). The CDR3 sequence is CASSPLGVNGYTF. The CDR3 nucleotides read TGTGCCAGCAGTCCCTTAGGAGTGAACGGCTACACCTTC.

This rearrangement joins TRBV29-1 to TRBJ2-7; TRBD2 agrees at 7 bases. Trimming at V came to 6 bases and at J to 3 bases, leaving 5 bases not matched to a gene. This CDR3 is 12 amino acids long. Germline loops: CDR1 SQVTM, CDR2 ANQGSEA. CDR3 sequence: CSVAGDLYEQYF. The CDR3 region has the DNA TGCAGCGTGGCGGGGGACCTCTACGAGCAGTACTTC.

The CDR3 coding sequence is TGTGCCAGCAGCGTAGCTGTGGGAGGGCTCTCCAATGAGCAGTTCTTC. Its protein product is CASSVAVGGLSNEQFF. This rearrangement joins TRBV9 to TRBJ2-1; 7 nucleotides line up with TRBD2. Per germline, CDR1 SGDLS and CDR2 YYNGEE. The CDR3 extends over 16 amino acids. Losses at the gene ends were 0 bases for V and 6 bases for J; bases not matched to a gene: 9.

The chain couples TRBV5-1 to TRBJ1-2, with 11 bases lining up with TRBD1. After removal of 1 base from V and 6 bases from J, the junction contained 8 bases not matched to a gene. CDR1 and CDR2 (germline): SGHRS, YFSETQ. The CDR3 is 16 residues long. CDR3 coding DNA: TGCGCCAGCAGCTTGACTTCCGGGACAGGGGGGCATGGCTACACCTTC. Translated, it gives CASSLTSGTGGHGYTF.

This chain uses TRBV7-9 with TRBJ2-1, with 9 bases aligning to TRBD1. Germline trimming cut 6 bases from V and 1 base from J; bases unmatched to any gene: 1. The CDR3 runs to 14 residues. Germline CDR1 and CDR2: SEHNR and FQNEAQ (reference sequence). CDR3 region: CASRGQGSYNEQFF. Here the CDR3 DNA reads TGTGCCAGCAGGGGACAGGGTTCCTACAATGAGCAGTTCTTC.

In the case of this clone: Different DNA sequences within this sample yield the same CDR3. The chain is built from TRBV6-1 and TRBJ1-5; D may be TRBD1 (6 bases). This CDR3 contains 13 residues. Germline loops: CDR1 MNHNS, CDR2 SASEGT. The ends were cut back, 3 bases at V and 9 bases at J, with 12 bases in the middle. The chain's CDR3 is CASSEGTGRPQHF. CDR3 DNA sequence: TGTGCCAGCAGTGAGGGTACAGGGAGGCCCCAGCATTTT.

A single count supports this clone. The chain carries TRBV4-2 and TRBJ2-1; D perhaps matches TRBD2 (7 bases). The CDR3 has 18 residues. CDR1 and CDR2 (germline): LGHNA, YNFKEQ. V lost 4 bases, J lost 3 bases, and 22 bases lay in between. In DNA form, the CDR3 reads TGTGCCAGCAGCCGGGGGCTATCGGGGCGGGAGTACTACAATGAGCAGTTCTTC. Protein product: CASSRGLSGREYYNEQFF.

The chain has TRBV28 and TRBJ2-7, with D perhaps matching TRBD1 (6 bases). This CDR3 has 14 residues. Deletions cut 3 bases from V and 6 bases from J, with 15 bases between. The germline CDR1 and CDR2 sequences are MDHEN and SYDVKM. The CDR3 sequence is CASSFVQGSTEQYF. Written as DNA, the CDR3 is TGTGCCAGCAGTTTCGTCCAGGGGTCGACCGAGCAGTACTTC.

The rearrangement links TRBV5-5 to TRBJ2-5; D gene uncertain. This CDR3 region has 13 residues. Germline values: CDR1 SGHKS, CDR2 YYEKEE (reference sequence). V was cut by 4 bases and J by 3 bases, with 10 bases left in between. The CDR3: CASSPRQEETQYF. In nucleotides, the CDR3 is TGTGCCAGCAGCCCACGTCAGGAAGAGACCCAGTACTTC.

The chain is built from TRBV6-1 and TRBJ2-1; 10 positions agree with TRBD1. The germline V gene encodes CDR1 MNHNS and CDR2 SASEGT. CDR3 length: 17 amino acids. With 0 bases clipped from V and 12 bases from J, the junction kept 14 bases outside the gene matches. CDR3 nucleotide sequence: TGTGCCAGCAGTGAAGCGGGGACAGGGGATAGGACCAGAGGGCAGTTCTTC. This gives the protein CASSEAGTGDRTRGQFF.

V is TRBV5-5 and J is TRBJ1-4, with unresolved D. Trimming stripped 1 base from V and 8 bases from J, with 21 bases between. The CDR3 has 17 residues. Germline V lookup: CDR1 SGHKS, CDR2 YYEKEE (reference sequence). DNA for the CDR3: TGTGCCAGCAGCTTGAGGATTTCTGCCCCGACTCGGGAAAAACTGTTTTTT. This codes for CASSLRISAPTREKLFF.

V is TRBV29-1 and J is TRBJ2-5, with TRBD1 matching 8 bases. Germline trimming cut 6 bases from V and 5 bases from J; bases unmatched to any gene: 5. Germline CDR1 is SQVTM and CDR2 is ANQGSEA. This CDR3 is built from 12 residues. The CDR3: CSVQGAIETQYF. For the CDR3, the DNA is TGCAGCGTGCAGGGGGCGATTGAGACCCAGTACTTC.

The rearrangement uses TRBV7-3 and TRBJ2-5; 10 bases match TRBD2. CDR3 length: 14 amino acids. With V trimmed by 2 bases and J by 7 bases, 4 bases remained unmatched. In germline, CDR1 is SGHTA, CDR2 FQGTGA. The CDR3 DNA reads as TGTGCCAGCAGCTTACTAGCGGGAGCAGGGACCCAGTACTTC. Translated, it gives CASSLLAGAGTQYF.

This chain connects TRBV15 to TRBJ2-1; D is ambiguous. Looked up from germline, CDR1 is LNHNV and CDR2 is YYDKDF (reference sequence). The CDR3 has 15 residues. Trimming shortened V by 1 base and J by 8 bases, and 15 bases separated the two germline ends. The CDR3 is CATSRVDFVSYEQFF. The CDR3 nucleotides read TGTGCCACCAGCAGAGTAGATTTCGTCAGCTATGAGCAGTTCTTC.

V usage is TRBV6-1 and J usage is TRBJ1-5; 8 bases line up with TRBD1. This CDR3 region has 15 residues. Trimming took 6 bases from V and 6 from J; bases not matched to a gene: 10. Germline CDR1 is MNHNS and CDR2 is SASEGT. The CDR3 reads CASRNLQGVGQPQHF. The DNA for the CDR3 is TGTGCCAGCAGGAACTTACAGGGGGTCGGTCAGCCCCAGCATTTT.

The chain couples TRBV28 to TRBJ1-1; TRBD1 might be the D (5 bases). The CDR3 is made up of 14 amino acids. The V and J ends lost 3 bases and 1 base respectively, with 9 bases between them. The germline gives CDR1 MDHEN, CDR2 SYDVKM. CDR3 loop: CASSFQGQNTEAFF. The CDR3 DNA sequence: TGTGCCAGCAGTTTCCAGGGTCAGAACACTGAAGCTTTCTTT.